This entry lists 17 T cell receptor beta chains sequenced from one sample in a study of tissue T cells after allogeneic stem cell transplantation. Documented time point: mouse harvest day 7 after allogeneic transplant. Mouse grafts combined 10^7 T-cell-depleted bone marrow cells with 10^6 splenic CD5+ T cells. The protocol was immunoSEQ multiplex PCR, while the TCRdb copy is restricted to in-frame clones and leaves out a portion. The repertoire consists of thousands of clones, with 40% to 55% occurring once and the leading ten covering 3.5% to 4%. Sequencing input: gut tissue. The source of these receptors is a female BALB/c mouse given C57BL/6 T cells with graft-versus-host disease after an allogeneic hematopoietic cell transplant.

With respect to this clone: Gene labels here are mouse ones. The observed sequence ends 1 residue before the CDR3 terminus, with the missing tail filled in from the germline J gene. This chain joins TRBV13-3 and TRBJ2-7, with unresolved D. Germline lookup yields CDR1 NNHDY and CDR2 SYVADS. The CDR3 length is 11 residues. V lost 0 bases, J lost 6 bases, and 4 bases lay in between. Here the CDR3 reads CASSDGVEQYF. Partial CDR3 DNA: TGTGCCAGCAGTGATGGGGTTGAACAGTAC.

This clone was observed a single time. Gene names are the mouse ones. The read comes to an end 1 residue before the CDR3 does, leaving the germline J gene to fill in the end. The V call is TRBV16, the J call TRBJ2-1; 8 bases match TRBD2. V lost 0 bases to trimming and J lost 4 bases; unmatched junction nucleotides: 2. The CDR3 has 15 amino acids. CDR1 and CDR2 from the germline V gene are SGHSA and FRNQAP. CDR3: CASSLEGGRYAEQFF. The CDR3 DNA, read in part, is TGTGCAAGCAGCTTAGAGGGGGGGCGGTATGCTGAGCAGTTC. The whole variable domain, filled in from reference TRBV16 and TRBJ2-1, reads NAGVIQTPRHKVTGKGQEATLWCEPISGHSAVFWYRQTIVQGLEFLTYFRNQAPIDDSGMPKERFSAQMPNQSHSTLKIQSTQPQDSAVYLCASSLEGGRYAEQFFGPGTRLTVL.

This clone was picked up a small number of times. Here the gene names and germline are mouse. The read gets to within 1 residue of the CDR3 end, and the germline J gene fills in the rest. The chain couples TRBV24 to TRBJ2-5; no definite D call. The CDR3 spans 11 residues. CDR1 is KGHTA, CDR2 FRNEEI, per germline. The germline V and J ends were trimmed by 7 bases and 1 base, with 3 bases remaining between them. Partial CDR3 DNA: TGTGCCAGCACCTACCAAGACACCCAGTAC. This sequence encodes CASTYQDTQY. The full CDR3 sequence reads CASTYQDTQYF.

A note on this clone: Genes here carry mouse names. CDR3: CAWRDRDTQYF. Incomplete CDR3 DNA: TGTGCCTGGAGAGACAGGGACACCCAGTAC. The chain employs TRBV31 and TRBJ2-5; D possibly corresponds to TRBD1 (6 bases). The read gets to within 1 residue of the CDR3 end, and the germline J gene fills in the rest. Germline V CDR1 and CDR2: GKSSPN, SITVG. The CDR3 sequence is 11 residues long. The V gene lost 3 bases and the J gene lost 6 bases, with 7 bases spanning the gap.

For this clone: Genes and germline come from the mouse. The read is 1 residue too short to cover the CDR3 end, so that end is filled in from the germline J gene. The gene calls are TRBV12-2 and TRBJ1-1; D remains unclear. Trimming pared 4 bases from V and 0 bases from J, leaving 8 bases between. Germline CDR1 is SGHLS and CDR2 is HYDKME. The CDR3 is made up of 13 amino acids. The CDR3 spells CASSSQSNTEVFF. The CDR3 DNA, read in part, is TGTGCCAGCTCCAGTCAGTCAAACACAGAAGTCTTC.

Notes on this clone: Gene names are the mouse ones. The read comes to an end 1 residue before the CDR3 does, leaving the germline J gene to fill in the end. The chain links TRBV26 to TRBJ2-7, with 11 bases that match TRBD1. The CDR3 is made up of 15 amino acids. The germline CDR1 and CDR2 sequences are KGHPV and FQNQEV (reference sequence). The trim removed 6 bases at V and 1 base at J, leaving 5 bases unmatched. This CDR3 reads CASRLGTGGSYEQYF. The sequenced part of the CDR3 DNA is TGTGCCAGCAGGCTCGGGACAGGGGGTTCCTATGAACAGTAC. Filled out from reference TRBV26 and TRBJ2-7, the complete variable domain reads NSKVIQTPRYLVKGQGQKAKMRCIPEKGHPVVFWYQQNKNNEFKFLINFQNQEVLQQIDMTEKRFSAECPSNSPCSLEIQSSEAGDSALYLCASRLGTGGSYEQYFGPGTRLTVL.

On this clone: Gene and germline names: mouse. The read ends 1 residue shy of where the CDR3 ends; the end is completed using the germline J gene. This chain connects TRBV31 to TRBJ2-5, with 12 bases identical to TRBD2. The germline V gene encodes CDR1 GKSSPN and CDR2 SITVG. Unmatched junction bases numbered 12, after V lost 8 bases and J lost 6 bases. CDR3 length: 15 amino acids. CDR3 in amino acids: CAPPPGTGGRDTQYF. The CDR3 DNA, read in part, is TGTGCCCCCCCACCCGGGACTGGGGGGAGGGACACCCAGTAC.

With regard to this clone: Genes and germline are mouse. From the germline J gene comes the end of the CDR3, since the read stops 1 residue before it. This sequence joins TRBV26 and TRBJ1-4; 11 bases agree with TRBD1. Germline assignment: CDR1 KGHPV and CDR2 FQNQEV (reference sequence). The J segment lost 4 bases and the V segment lost 2 bases, leaving 0 bases of the junction unmatched. The CDR3 has 15 residues. The CDR3 spells CASSLGTGGNERLFF. The sequenced part of the CDR3 DNA is TGTGCCAGCAGTCTGGGGACAGGGGGCAACGAAAGATTATTT.

This clone showed up just a few times. Gene names are mouse gene names. From the germline J gene comes the end of the CDR3, since the read stops 1 residue before it. The gene calls are TRBV29 and TRBJ2-1, with 11 nucleotides matching TRBD1. Germline-derived CDR1 and CDR2 are MSHET and SYDVDS. The CDR3 contains 13 residues. The V and J ends lost 8 bases and 3 bases, in that order; junction bases with no gene match: 0. CDR3 region: CASGTGGYAEQFF. The DNA read from the CDR3 is TGTGCTAGCGGGACAGGGGGCTATGCTGAGCAGTTC.

As regards this clone: These gene names are mouse names. Sequencing ends 1 residue short of the CDR3 end; the germline J gene provides the rest. J is TRBJ2-2 and V is TRBV19, with 8 bases fitting TRBD1. Trimming cost V 4 bases and J 2 bases; bases outside gene matches: 4. The CDR3 runs to 15 residues. Germline CDR1 reads FNHDT; CDR2 reads SITEND (reference sequence). The CDR3 sequence: CASSYPGGNTGQLYF. CDR3 DNA, as far as it was read: TGTGCCAGCAGTTACCCAGGGGGCAACACCGGGCAGCTCTAC.

Notes on this clone: Mouse names are used for the genes. The DNA read from the CDR3 is TGTGCCAGCAGCCGACAGGGAAACACCGGGCAGCTCTAC. Residues: CASSRQGNTGQLY. In full, the CDR3 is CASSRQGNTGQLYF. The gene calls are TRBV3 and TRBJ2-2; 7 bases are shared with TRBD1. Read sequence stops 1 residue before the CDR3 end, and the germline J gene provides the missing end. The CDR3 consists of 14 residues. CDR1 is SNHLY and CDR2 is FYNGKV in the germline V gene (reference sequence). V dropped 5 bases and J dropped 1; count of bases not matched to a gene: 1. Full variable domain (missing parts from reference TRBV3 and TRBJ2-2): GPKVLQIPSHQIIDMGQMVTLNCDPVSNHLYFYWYKQILGQQMEFLVNFYNGKVMEKSKLFKDQFSVERPDGSYFTLKIQPTALEDSAVYFCASSRQGNTGQLYFGEGSKLTVL.

About this clone: Germline and genes here are mouse. The read falls 1 residue short of the CDR3 end, and the missing part is taken from the germline J gene. The chain uses TRBV12-1 and TRBJ2-5; 9 bases align to TRBD2. Germline V CDR1 and CDR2: SGHSN, HYEKVE. The CDR3 runs 15 residues. V lost 2 bases, J lost 0 bases, and 2 bases stayed unmatched. Incomplete CDR3 DNA: TGTGCCAGCTCTCGACTGGGGGTTAACCAAGACACCCAGTAC. Encoded protein: CASSRLGVNQDTQY. The whole CDR3 protein is CASSRLGVNQDTQYF.

This clone was counted between two and nine times. The genes are named according to mouse. The CDR3 end is not reached by the read, which stops 1 residue before it; the germline J gene fills it in. The chain carries TRBV1 and TRBJ1-4; D possibly corresponds to TRBD1 (5 bases). Per germline, CDR1 NSQYPW and CDR2 LRSPGD (reference sequence). The germline V and J ends were trimmed by 1 base and 7 bases, with 13 bases remaining between them. This CDR3 spans 15 amino acids. CDR3: CTCSAGGQVGERLFF. The sequenced part of the CDR3 DNA is TGCACCTGCAGTGCAGGAGGACAAGTGGGCGAAAGATTATTT.

On this clone itself: Gene names follow the mouse nomenclature. The CDR3 sequence is CASSPVAGGGAEQFF. The sequenced CDR3 bases are TGTGCCAGCAGTCCCGTGGCTGGGGGGGGAGCTGAGCAGTTC. The rearrangement joins TRBV13-3 to TRBJ2-1; 9 bases align to TRBD2. The read is 1 residue too short to cover the CDR3 end, so that end is filled in from the germline J gene. The length of the CDR3 is 15 residues. Germline CDR1 NNHDY, CDR2 SYVADS. Trimming removed 4 bases from V and 7 bases from J; junction bases left unmatched: 9.

Concerning this clone: The gene names given are mouse names. The read gets to within 1 residue of the CDR3 end, and the germline J gene fills in the rest. V usage is TRBV16 and J usage is TRBJ1-1; 7 bases agree with TRBD1. This CDR3 is built from 14 residues. V dropped 0 bases and J dropped 11; count of bases not matched to a gene: 9. Germline V CDR1 and CDR2: SGHSA, FRNQAP. CDR3 DNA (partial): TGTGCAAGCAGCTTAGATCAGGGGGGCGCAAGGGTCTTC. This encodes CASSLDQGGARVF. The complete CDR3 protein is CASSLDQGGARVFF.

As regards this clone: The genes are named according to mouse. The read gets to within 1 residue of the CDR3 end, and the germline J gene fills in the rest. This rearrangement joins TRBV23 to TRBJ2-5; the table's D gene call, TRBD2, was not cross checked with the DNA. The germline V gene encodes CDR1 KGHTA and CDR2 FQNQQP. The CDR3 length is 14 residues. The CDR3 loop reads CSSSQFGNQDTQYF. The sequenced CDR3 bases are TGCTCCAGCAGTCAATTTGGGAACCAAGACACCCAGTAC.

Note on this clone: The genes and germline here are from mouse. The DNA ends 1 residue before the CDR3 does, and the rest of the CDR3 is filled in from the germline J gene. The chain has TRBV26 and TRBJ2-1; 7 nucleotides line up with TRBD1. The CDR3 is 14 amino acids. V lost 4 bases to trimming and J lost 3 bases; unmatched junction nucleotides: 3. Germline V gene sequence: CDR1 KGHPV, CDR2 FQNQEV (reference sequence). The sequenced part of the CDR3 DNA is TGTGCCAGCAGTCCGGGACAGATCTATGCTGAGCAGTTC. It codes for CASSPGQIYAEQF. The CDR3 reads in full as CASSPGQIYAEQFF.